This T cell receptor beta chain was sequenced for a study of T cell responses to AZD1222 COVID-19 vaccine. General study points: No repertoire was sampled before or during the peak T cell response, only after it.

Repertoires were generated with immunoSEQ multiplex PCR, while TCRdb's copy carries only in-frame clones and drops some. The sample has about 120,000 clones; 70% to 90% are singletons. A word on this clone: Its cognate antigen is unknown.

This TCR came from an adult in good health. The sequenced sample was peripheral blood, obtained on day 0 of AZD1222 vaccination.

The CDR3 bases are TGTGCCAGCAGCCCCTGGACTAGCGGGGGCGTAGAGACCCAGTACTTC. Protein: CASSPWTSGGVETQYF. The chain joins TRBV4-2 to TRBJ2-5; TRBD2 matches 13 bases. V trimming: 4 bases; J trimming: 4 bases; junction bases outside the gene matches: 6. The CDR3 spans 16 residues. Germline assignment: CDR1 LGHNA and CDR2 YNFKEQ.